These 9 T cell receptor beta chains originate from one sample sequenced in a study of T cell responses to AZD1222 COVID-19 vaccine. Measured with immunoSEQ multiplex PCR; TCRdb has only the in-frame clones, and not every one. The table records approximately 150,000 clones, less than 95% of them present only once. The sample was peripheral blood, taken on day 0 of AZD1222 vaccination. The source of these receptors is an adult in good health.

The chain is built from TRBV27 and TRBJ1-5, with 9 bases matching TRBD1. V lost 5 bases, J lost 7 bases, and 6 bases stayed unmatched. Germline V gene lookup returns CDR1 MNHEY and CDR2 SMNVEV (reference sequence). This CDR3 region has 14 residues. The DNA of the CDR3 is TGTGCCAGCAGTCTTACAGGGGGCGAACAGCCCCAGCATTTT. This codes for CASSLTGGEQPQHF.

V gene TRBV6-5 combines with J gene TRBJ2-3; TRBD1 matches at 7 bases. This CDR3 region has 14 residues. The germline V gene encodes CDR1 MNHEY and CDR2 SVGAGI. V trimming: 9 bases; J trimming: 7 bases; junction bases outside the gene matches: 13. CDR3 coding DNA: TGTGCCAGTACACTCTCCAGGGGGACAAATACGCAGTATTTT. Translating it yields CASTLSRGTNTQYF.

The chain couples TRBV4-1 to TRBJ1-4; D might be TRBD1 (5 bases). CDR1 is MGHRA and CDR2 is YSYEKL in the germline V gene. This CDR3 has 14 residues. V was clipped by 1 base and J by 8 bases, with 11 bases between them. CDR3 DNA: TGCGCCAGCAGCCAAGTTGCCGGGGGGGAAAAACTGTTTTTT. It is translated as CASSQVAGGEKLFF.

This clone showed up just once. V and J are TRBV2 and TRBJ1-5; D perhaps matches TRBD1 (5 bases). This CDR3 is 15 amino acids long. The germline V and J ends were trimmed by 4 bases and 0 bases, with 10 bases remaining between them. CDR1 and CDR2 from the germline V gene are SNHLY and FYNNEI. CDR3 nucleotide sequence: TGTGCCAGCAGTGCGGGGGACCATAGCAATCAGCCCCAGCATTTT. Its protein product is CASSAGDHSNQPQHF.

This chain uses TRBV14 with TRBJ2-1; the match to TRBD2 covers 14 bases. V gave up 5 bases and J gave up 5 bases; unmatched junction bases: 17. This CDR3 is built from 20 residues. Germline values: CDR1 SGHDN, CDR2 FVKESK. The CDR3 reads CASSSGTSGRVFAANNEQFF. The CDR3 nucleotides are TGTGCCAGCAGCAGCGGGACTAGCGGGAGAGTTTTCGCCGCCAACAATGAGCAGTTCTTC.

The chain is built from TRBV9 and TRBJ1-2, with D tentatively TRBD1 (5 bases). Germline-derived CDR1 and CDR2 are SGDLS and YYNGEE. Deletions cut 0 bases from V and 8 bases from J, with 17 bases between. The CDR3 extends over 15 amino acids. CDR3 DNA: TGTGCCAGCAGCGTAGAGGGACGAGTCTTAGGCGGCTACACCTTC. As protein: CASSVEGRVLGGYTF. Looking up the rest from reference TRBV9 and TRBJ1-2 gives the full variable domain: DSGVTQTPKHLITATGQRVTLRCSPRSGDLSVYWYQQSLDQGLQFLIQYYNGEERAKGNILERFSAQQFPDLHSELNLSSLELGDSALYFCASSVEGRVLGGYTFGSGTRLTVV.

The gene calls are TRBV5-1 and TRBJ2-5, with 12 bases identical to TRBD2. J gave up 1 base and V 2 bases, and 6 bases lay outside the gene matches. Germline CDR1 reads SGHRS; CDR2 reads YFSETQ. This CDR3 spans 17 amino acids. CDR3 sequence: CASSLRLAGDPQETQYF. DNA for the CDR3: TGCGCCAGCAGCTTACGACTAGCGGGGGACCCCCAAGAGACCCAGTACTTC.

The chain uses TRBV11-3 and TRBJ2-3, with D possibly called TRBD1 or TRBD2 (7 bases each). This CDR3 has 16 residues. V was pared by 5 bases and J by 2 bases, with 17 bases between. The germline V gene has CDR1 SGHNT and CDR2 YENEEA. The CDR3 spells CASSLGGGGDTDTQYF. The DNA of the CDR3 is TGTGCCAGCAGCCTAGGGGGAGGGGGCGACACAGATACGCAGTATTTT.

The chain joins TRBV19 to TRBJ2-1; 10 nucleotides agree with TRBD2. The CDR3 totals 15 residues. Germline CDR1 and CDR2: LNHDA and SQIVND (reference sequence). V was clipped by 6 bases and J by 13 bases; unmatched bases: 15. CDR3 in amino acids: CASSPTGLAQILQFF. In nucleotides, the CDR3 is TGTGCCAGTAGCCCAACGGGACTAGCGCAAATTTTACAGTTCTTC.